The clone carrying this T cell receptor beta chain appeared once. Antigen specificity is unknown. The V and J ends lost 5 bases and 7 bases, in that order; junction bases with no gene match: 2. Germline lookup yields CDR1 SQVTM and CDR2 ANQGSEA. The CDR3 is 12 amino acids. This sample was included in a study of OX40 agonist ivuxolimab in advanced cancers. The overall study: Intravenous ivuxolimab was administered to patients every 2 weeks at 0.01 to 10 mg/kg.

Study conclusions and caveats: By week 6 at 0.1 to 3.0 mg/kg, blood CD4+ and CD8+ T cells had expanded clonally.

Method: immunoSEQ multiplex PCR; TCRdb's copy keeps in-frame clones and lacks some. The sample records 75,000 to 95,000 clones, about 89% being singletons. Peripheral blood came from all dose cohorts at three timepoints. Specimen: CD4+ or CD8+ T cells sorted from blood, collected in a trial of the OX40 agonist ivuxolimab. J is TRBJ1-4 and V is TRBV29-1, with 9 bases lining up with TRBD1. The origin of this receptor is an adult with an advanced solid tumor such as melanoma, head and neck, liver or kidney cancer. CDR3 residues: CSVKDRGEKLFF. Here the CDR3 DNA reads TGCAGCGTTAAGGACAGGGGTGAAAAACTGTTTTTT.